This passage covers 28 T cell receptor beta chains from one sample sequenced in a study of shared T cell receptors in the human thymus (TCRdb year 2021). Preparation of the library involved the immunoSEQ multiplex PCR assay. Imported from immuneACCESS, the table was reduced by TCRdb to in-frame sequences with V and J called. These copies leave out some clones; in studies compared against another copy, an unresolved V gene accounts for under half, and the cause of the remainder is not known. The sample table holds over 650,000 clones, of which more than 75% were seen once. Roughly 0.0087% of the sample is taken by the ten largest. The sample was also linked to a second study, of human thymus T cells.

Sequenced input: thymocytes. These receptors all come from a boy under three years old with a congenital heart defect. Donor details come from another sample of the same person, matched by shared clones.

This clone has only one observation. J is TRBJ2-1 and V is TRBV27, with 13 positions matching TRBD2. The CDR3 sequence is 15 residues long. Trimming at V came to 11 bases and at J to 5 bases, leaving 9 bases not matched to a gene. From germline, CDR1 is MNHEY and CDR2 SMNVEV (reference sequence). The CDR3 spells CASRTGLAGNNEQFF. CDR3 DNA sequence: TGTGCCTCCAGGACGGGACTAGCGGGGAACAATGAGCAGTTCTTC.

This chain connects TRBV18 to TRBJ1-5, with 8 positions matching TRBD1. The CDR3 is 15 residues long. Germline CDR1 is KGHSH and CDR2 is LQKENI. V lost 3 bases to trimming and J lost 5 bases; unmatched junction nucleotides: 6. The CDR3 loop is CASSPWTGKDQPQHF. CDR3 nucleotide sequence: TGTGCCAGCTCACCTTGGACAGGGAAAGATCAGCCCCAGCATTTT.

The chain uses TRBV4-3 and TRBJ2-1; 9 bases match TRBD2. V lost 0 bases, J lost 2 bases, and 5 bases stayed unmatched. Germline V gene lookup returns CDR1 LGHNA and CDR2 YSLEER. This CDR3 region has 17 residues. The CDR3 sequence is CASSQEPLAGPYNEQFF. The CDR3 DNA follows: TGCGCCAGCAGCCAAGAGCCCCTAGCGGGACCCTACAATGAGCAGTTCTTC.

The rearrangement links TRBV28 to TRBJ2-5; D is perhaps TRBD1 (6 bases). The CDR3 contains 17 residues. Trimming shortened V by 1 base and J by 4 bases, and 19 bases separated the two germline ends. CDR1 is MDHEN and CDR2 is SYDVKM in the germline V gene. The CDR3 DNA follows: TGTGCCAGCAGTTTATCCCAGGACAGTTGGGGTCCAGAGACCCAGTACTTC. Translating it yields CASSLSQDSWGPETQYF.

The chain links TRBV6-6 to TRBJ1-2; the match to TRBD1 covers 8 bases. V was clipped by 5 bases and J by 10 bases; unmatched bases: 9. The CDR3 runs to 13 residues. Germline values: CDR1 MNHNY, CDR2 SVGAGI (reference sequence). Written as DNA, the CDR3 is TGTGCCAGCAGTACCGGACAGGGAAGTGCCTACACCTTC. This translates into CASSTGQGSAYTF.

The rearrangement uses TRBV4-1 and TRBJ1-1, with D possibly being TRBD1 (5 bases). Germline CDR1 MGHRA, CDR2 YSYEKL. The V end was cut by 1 base, the J end by 4 bases, with 25 bases between. The CDR3 contains 19 residues. The CDR3 spells CASSQGDLRAHSPSTEAFF. The CDR3 DNA sequence: TGCGCCAGCAGCCAAGGGGACTTAAGGGCCCATTCCCCCTCCACTGAAGCTTTCTTT.

The chain is built from TRBV27 and TRBJ2-1; TRBD2 matches at 11 bases. This CDR3 comprises 16 residues. After removal of 2 bases from V and 6 bases from J, the junction contained 6 bases not matched to a gene. Germline CDR1 MNHEY, CDR2 SMNVEV (reference sequence). The DNA for the CDR3 is TGTGCCAGCAGTTTACGACTAGCGGGGAACCCCAATGAGCAGTTCTTC. Protein product: CASSLRLAGNPNEQFF.

A few counts support this clone. The sample contains more than one DNA sequence encoding this CDR3. The genes are TRBV6-5 and TRBJ2-6; D is undetermined. Trimming pared 8 bases from V and 0 bases from J, leaving 8 bases between. The germline CDR1 and CDR2 sequences are MNHEY and SVGAGI. The CDR3 runs 14 residues. CDR3 nucleotide sequence: TGTGCCAGCTCCCGAGGCTCTGGGGCCAACGTCCTGACTTTC. Its translation is CASSRGSGANVLTF.

A single count supports this clone. The chain combines TRBV4-3 with TRBJ2-2; TRBD2 is a possible D gene (5 bases). Germline values: CDR1 LGHNA, CDR2 YSLEER. The CDR3 consists of 16 residues. V lost 0 bases and J 0 bases, leaving 8 bases between the germline ends. CDR3 DNA: TGCGCCAGCAGCCAAGATGAGCGGCCGAACACCGGGGAGCTGTTTTTT. This encodes CASSQDERPNTGELFF.

This chain links TRBV19 with TRBJ1-3; D is ambiguous. Germline CDR1 and CDR2: LNHDA and SQIVND (reference sequence). Between the trimmed V and J ends, which lost 3 bases and 0 bases, there was a span of 12 bases. This CDR3 region has 16 residues. The CDR3, as DNA: TGTGCCAGTAGTATGGAGGAGGGCCGCTCTGGAAACACCATATATTTT. Its protein is CASSMEEGRSGNTIYF.

The chain carries TRBV30 and TRBJ2-7, with a tentative D call TRBD2 (6 bases). V gave up 2 bases and J gave up 3 bases, with 11 bases separating them. This CDR3 is built from 13 residues. The germline CDR1 and CDR2 sequences are GTSNPN and SVGIG (reference sequence). The CDR3 protein is CAWSWASDYEQYF. The CDR3 nucleotides read TGTGCCTGGAGTTGGGCTAGCGACTACGAGCAGTACTTC.

The J gene is TRBJ2-3, the V gene TRBV27; TRBD2 is a possible D gene (6 bases). The CDR3 runs 15 residues. The germline V gene has CDR1 MNHEY and CDR2 SMNVEV (reference sequence). Trimming removed 4 bases from V and 3 bases from J, with 14 bases in between. DNA of the CDR3: TGTGCCAGCAGTTCCACCGGGGGTATGACAGATACGCAGTATTTT. Translating it yields CASSSTGGMTDTQYF.

The rearrangement uses TRBV9 and TRBJ1-1; TRBD1 is a possible D gene (6 bases). Trimming stripped 0 bases from V and 5 bases from J, with 11 bases between. In germline, CDR1 is SGDLS, CDR2 YYNGEE. The CDR3 loop spans 14 amino acids. Here the CDR3 DNA reads TGTGCCAGCAGCGTAGGAATGAGGGGGACTGAAGCTTTCTTT. Translating gives CASSVGMRGTEAFF.

This clone was seen just once. V gene TRBV5-4 combines with J gene TRBJ2-1, with 8 bases fitting TRBD2. The CDR3 is 17 residues long. Germline-derived CDR1 and CDR2 are SGHNT and YYREEE (reference sequence). The ends lost 1 base at V and 7 bases at J; junction bases unmatched: 13. Here the CDR3 reads CASSLKRERAGWNEQFF. The CDR3 DNA sequence: TGTGCCAGCAGCTTGAAGCGGGAGAGGGCTGGGTGGAATGAGCAGTTCTTC.

The chain links TRBV5-4 to TRBJ2-3, with 10 bases fitting TRBD2. V lost 4 bases, J lost 2 bases, and 4 bases stayed unmatched. CDR3 size: 15 residues. Germline V gene lookup returns CDR1 SGHNT and CDR2 YYREEE (reference sequence). The CDR3: CASSGTSAITDTQYF. The CDR3 DNA reads as TGTGCCAGCAGCGGGACTAGCGCAATCACAGATACGCAGTATTTT.

This rearrangement joins TRBV28 to TRBJ2-3, with 16 bases aligning to TRBD2. In germline, CDR1 is MDHEN, CDR2 SYDVKM. After removal of 7 bases from V and 3 bases from J, the junction contained 7 bases not matched to a gene. The CDR3 is 17 residues long. The CDR3: CASTGTSGRAGTDTQYF. CDR3 nucleotide sequence: TGTGCCAGCACCGGGACTAGCGGGAGGGCGGGGACAGATACGCAGTATTTT.

The chain carries TRBV6-1 and TRBJ1-6; TRBD1 is a possible D gene (6 bases). The CDR3 spans 22 residues. CDR1 is MNHNS and CDR2 is SASEGT in the germline V gene. Trimming removed 2 bases at V and 0 bases at J, with 26 bases between. CDR3 DNA: TGTGCCAGCAGTGAACAACTACAGGGAAAAACCTTCCCTTACTCCTATAATTCACCCCTCCACTTT. The encoded protein is CASSEQLQGKTFPYSYNSPLHF.

The rearrangement uses TRBV14 and TRBJ1-2, with 9 nucleotides matching TRBD1. Germline CDR1 and CDR2: SGHDN and FVKESK. The ends lost 4 bases at V and 3 bases at J; junction bases unmatched: 6. The CDR3 has 15 residues. The CDR3 sequence is CASSRTGGPYYGYTF. CDR3 coding DNA: TGTGCCAGCAGCCGAACAGGGGGCCCATACTATGGCTACACCTTC.

This chain links TRBV2 with TRBJ2-1, with D possibly TRBD1 on 5 matching bases. Between the trimmed V and J ends, which lost 8 bases and 4 bases, there was a span of 9 bases. The CDR3 has 12 amino acids. Germline V gives CDR1 SNHLY, CDR2 FYNNEI. CDR3 residues: CASLDSYNEQFF. DNA for the CDR3: TGTGCCAGCCTCGACAGTTACAATGAGCAGTTCTTC.

This chain joins TRBV5-1 and TRBJ2-5; a weak D match, TRBD2 (6 bases). V was cut by 5 bases and J by 3 bases, with 17 bases left in between. This CDR3 has 15 residues. CDR1 is SGHRS, CDR2 YFSETQ, per germline. CDR3: CASRRGREDKETQYF. DNA for the CDR3: TGCGCCAGCAGGCGGGGCAGGGAGGACAAAGAGACCCAGTACTTC.

In this sample, this clone turned up a few times. The chain joins TRBV27 to TRBJ2-7; 7 bases match TRBD2. CDR3 length equals 13 residues. Looked up from germline, CDR1 is MNHEY and CDR2 is SMNVEV (reference sequence). Trimming removed 6 bases from V and 3 bases from J; junction bases left unmatched: 5. The chain's CDR3 is CASRGLENYEQYF. CDR3 coding DNA: TGTGCCAGCAGAGGACTAGAGAACTACGAGCAGTACTTC.

The chain recombines TRBV29-1 with TRBJ1-2; D unclear. This CDR3 contains 12 residues. V was trimmed by 3 bases and J by 2 bases, leaving 7 bases between them. Germline-derived CDR1 and CDR2 are SQVTM and ANQGSEA. The CDR3 coding sequence is TGCAGCGTTGACACATCCAACTATGGCTACACCTTC. Translated: CSVDTSNYGYTF.

The chain is built from TRBV6-1 and TRBJ1-5; D is ambiguous. The CDR3 spans 14 residues. Germline CDR1 MNHNS, CDR2 SASEGT. The V end was cut by 0 bases, the J end by 6 bases, with 9 bases between. The CDR3 loop is CASSEARVAQPQHF. CDR3 DNA sequence: TGTGCCAGCAGTGAAGCACGGGTGGCTCAGCCCCAGCATTTT.

The rearrangement uses TRBV7-8 and TRBJ2-5; 7 bases are a match to TRBD2. The CDR3 contains 16 residues. The trim removed 7 bases at V and 5 bases at J, leaving 16 bases unmatched. In germline, CDR1 is SGHVS, CDR2 FQNEAQ. CDR3 sequence: CASTSPAPSGGETQYF. DNA of the CDR3: TGTGCCAGCACCTCACCAGCCCCTTCGGGAGGTGAGACCCAGTACTTC.

The rearrangement links TRBV28 to TRBJ1-6; possibly TRBD1 for D (6 bases). This CDR3 is 16 amino acids long. Germline V CDR1 and CDR2: MDHEN, SYDVKM. V lost 6 bases to trimming and J lost 5 bases, with 17 bases between them. Here the CDR3 DNA reads TGTGCCAGCAGCCGCCCCTGGTACAGGGATAATTCACCCCTCCACTTT. Its protein product is CASSRPWYRDNSPLHF.

The chain recombines TRBV28 with TRBJ1-5, with D perhaps matching TRBD1 (6 bases). CDR1 and CDR2 from the germline V gene are MDHEN and SYDVKM. The V and J ends lost 4 bases and 1 base respectively, with 14 bases between them. The CDR3 consists of 16 residues. The CDR3 sequence: CASSYRVRRSNQPQHF. In DNA, the CDR3 is TGTGCCAGCAGTTACAGGGTAAGGAGAAGCAATCAGCCCCAGCATTTT.

The V call is TRBV18, the J call TRBJ1-1; perhaps TRBD1 as D (6 bases). The CDR3 has 17 residues. Germline V lookup: CDR1 KGHSH, CDR2 LQKENI. V was cut by 3 bases and J by 8 bases, with 25 bases left in between. The CDR3 bases are TGTGCCAGCTCACCCCACCCCGAGGGGGAGAGGTCGTCAGAAGCTTTCTTT. It codes for CASSPHPEGERSSEAFF.

The V call is TRBV27, the J call TRBJ2-5; 7 nucleotides match TRBD2. The CDR3 is 14 residues long. V dropped 8 bases and J dropped 4; count of bases not matched to a gene: 10. Germline V gene lookup returns CDR1 MNHEY and CDR2 SMNVEV (reference sequence). The CDR3 is CASRKAGVPETQYF. The DNA for the CDR3 is TGTGCCAGCCGAAAGGCGGGGGTGCCAGAGACCCAGTACTTC.